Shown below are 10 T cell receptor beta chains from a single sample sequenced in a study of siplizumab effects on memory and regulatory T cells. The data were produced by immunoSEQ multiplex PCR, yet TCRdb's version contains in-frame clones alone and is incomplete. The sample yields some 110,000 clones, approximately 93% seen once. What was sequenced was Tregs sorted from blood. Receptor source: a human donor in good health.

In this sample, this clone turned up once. CDR3 nucleotide sequence: TGCAGCGTCCATAGACTAGCTGACAATGAGCAGTTCTTC. This codes for CSVHRLADNEQFF. This rearrangement joins TRBV29-1 to TRBJ2-1, with 7 bases identical to TRBD2. From germline, CDR1 is SQVTM and CDR2 ANQGSEA. This CDR3 has 13 amino acids. With 6 bases clipped from V and 5 bases from J, the junction kept 7 bases outside the gene matches.

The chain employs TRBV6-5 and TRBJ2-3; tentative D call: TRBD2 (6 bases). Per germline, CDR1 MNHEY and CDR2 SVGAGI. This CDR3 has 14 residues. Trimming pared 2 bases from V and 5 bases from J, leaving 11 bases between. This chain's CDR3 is CASSYGGRRDTQYF. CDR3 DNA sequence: TGTGCCAGCAGTTACGGGGGGAGAAGAGATACGCAGTATTTT.

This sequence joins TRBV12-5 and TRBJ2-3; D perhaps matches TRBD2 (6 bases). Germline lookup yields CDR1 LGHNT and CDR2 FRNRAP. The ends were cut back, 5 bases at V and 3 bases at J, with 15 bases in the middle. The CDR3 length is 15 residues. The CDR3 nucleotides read TGTGCTAGTGGTATCAAAGCGGGTAAGACAGATACGCAGTATTTT. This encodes CASGIKAGKTDTQYF.

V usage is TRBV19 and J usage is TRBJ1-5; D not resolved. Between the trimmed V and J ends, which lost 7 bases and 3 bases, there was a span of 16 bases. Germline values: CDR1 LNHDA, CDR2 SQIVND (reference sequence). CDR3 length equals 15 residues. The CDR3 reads CASTNPRILNQPQHF. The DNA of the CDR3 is TGTGCCAGTACCAACCCACGGATTCTCAATCAGCCCCAGCATTTT.

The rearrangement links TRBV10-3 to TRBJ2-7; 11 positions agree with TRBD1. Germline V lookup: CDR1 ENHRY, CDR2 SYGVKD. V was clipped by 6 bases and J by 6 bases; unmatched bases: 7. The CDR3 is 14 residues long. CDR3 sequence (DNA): TGTGCCATCAGACCCCGGGACAGGGGGGTCGAGCAGTACTTC. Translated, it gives CAIRPRDRGVEQYF.

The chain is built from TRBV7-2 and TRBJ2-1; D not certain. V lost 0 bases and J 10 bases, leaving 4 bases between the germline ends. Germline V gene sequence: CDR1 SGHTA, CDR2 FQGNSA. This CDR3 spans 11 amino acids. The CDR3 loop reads CASSLAAEQFF. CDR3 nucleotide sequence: TGTGCCAGCAGCTTAGCGGCGGAGCAGTTCTTC. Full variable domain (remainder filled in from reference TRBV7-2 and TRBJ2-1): GAGVSQSPSNKVTEKGKDVELRCDPISGHTALYWYRQSLGQGLEFLIYFQGNSAPDKSGLPSDRFSAERTGGSVSTLTIQRTQQEDSAVYLCASSLAAEQFFGPGTRLTVL.

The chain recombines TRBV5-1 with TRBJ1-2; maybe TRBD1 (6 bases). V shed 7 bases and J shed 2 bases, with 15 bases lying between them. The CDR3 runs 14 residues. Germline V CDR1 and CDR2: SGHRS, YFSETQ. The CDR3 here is CASRDTGLNYGYTF. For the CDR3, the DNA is TGCGCCAGCCGGGATACAGGGCTCAACTATGGCTACACCTTC.

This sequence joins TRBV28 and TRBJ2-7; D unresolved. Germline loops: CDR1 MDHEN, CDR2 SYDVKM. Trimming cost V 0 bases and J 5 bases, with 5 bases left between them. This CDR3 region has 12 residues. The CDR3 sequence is CASSLWRHEQYF. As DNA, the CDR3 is TGTGCCAGCAGTTTATGGCGGCACGAGCAGTACTTC.

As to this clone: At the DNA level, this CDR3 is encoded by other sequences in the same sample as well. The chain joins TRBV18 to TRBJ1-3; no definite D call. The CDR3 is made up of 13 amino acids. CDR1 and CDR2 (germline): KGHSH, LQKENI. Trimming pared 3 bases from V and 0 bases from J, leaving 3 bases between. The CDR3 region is CASSPDSGNTIYF. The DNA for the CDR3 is TGTGCCAGCTCACCGGACTCTGGAAACACCATATATTTT.

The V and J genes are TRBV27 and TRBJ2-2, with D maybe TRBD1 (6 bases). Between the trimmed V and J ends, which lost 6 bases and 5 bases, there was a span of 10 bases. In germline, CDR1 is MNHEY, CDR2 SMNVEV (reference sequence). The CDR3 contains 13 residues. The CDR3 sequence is CASRLRGTGELFF. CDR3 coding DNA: TGTGCCAGCAGGCTTAGGGGGACCGGGGAGCTGTTTTTT.